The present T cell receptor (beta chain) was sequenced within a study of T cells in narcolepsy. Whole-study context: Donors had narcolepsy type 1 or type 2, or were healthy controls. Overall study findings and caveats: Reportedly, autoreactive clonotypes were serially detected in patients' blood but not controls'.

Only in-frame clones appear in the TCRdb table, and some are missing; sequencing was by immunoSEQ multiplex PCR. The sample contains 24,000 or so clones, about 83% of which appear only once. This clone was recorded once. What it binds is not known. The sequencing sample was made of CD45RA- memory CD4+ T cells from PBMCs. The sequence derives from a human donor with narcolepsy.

Here the CDR3 reads CATSRDQGAIYGYTF. In nucleotides, the CDR3 is TGTGCCACCAGCAGAGATCAGGGGGCTATATATGGCTACACCTTC. V is TRBV15 and J is TRBJ1-2, with TRBD1 identical over 8 bases. The CDR3 spans 15 residues. Per the germline V gene, CDR1 is LNHNV and CDR2 is YYDKDF (reference sequence). The trim removed 0 bases at V and 5 bases at J, leaving 5 bases unmatched.